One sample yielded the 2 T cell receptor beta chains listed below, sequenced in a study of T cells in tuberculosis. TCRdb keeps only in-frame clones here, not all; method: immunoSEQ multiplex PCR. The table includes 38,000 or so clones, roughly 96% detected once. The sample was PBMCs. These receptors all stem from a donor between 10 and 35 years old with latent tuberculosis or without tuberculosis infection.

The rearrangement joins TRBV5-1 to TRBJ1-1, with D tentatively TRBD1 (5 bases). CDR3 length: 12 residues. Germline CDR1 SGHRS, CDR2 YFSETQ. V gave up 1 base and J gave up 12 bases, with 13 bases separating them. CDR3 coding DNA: TGCGCCAGCAGCTTGCGTGGGGGGGAGCCTTTCTTT. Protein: CASSLRGGEPFF.

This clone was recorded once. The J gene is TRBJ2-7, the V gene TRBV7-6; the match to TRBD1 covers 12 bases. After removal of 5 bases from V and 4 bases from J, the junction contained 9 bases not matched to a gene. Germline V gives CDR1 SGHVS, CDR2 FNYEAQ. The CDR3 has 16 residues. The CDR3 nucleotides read TGTGCCAGCAGCGCCCACGGGACAGGGGGCAGGTACGAGCAGTACTTC. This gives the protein CASSAHGTGGRYEQYF.